This T cell receptor (beta chain) is drawn from a study of T-cell memory formation after mild COVID-19. Overall study context: Across donors, TCR clusters were largely donor specific.

A single record per CDR3 protein comes from TCRdb applying MiXCR to the 5' RACE reads. Of some 150,000 distinct CDR3 sequences listed, almost 25% are singletons. Details on this clonotype: Its matching antigen is unknown.

General study points: Researchers report contracting CD4+ clones mostly in CM and EM, with CD8+ clones in EMRA. Day 15 to 85 contractors were CD4/CD8 balanced; later expanders leaned CD4+.

The sample was PBMCs or a T cell subset sorted from them (not recorded which). The sequence was collected from an adult woman who had mild COVID-19 (a few samples of this study predate the infection). Cell type and time point are not known.

CDR3 region: CASSLAAGFGETQYF. The CDR3 DNA follows: TGTGCCAGCAGCTTAGCAGCGGGGTTCGGGGAGACCCAGTACTTC. The chain combines TRBV7-9 with TRBJ2-5; TRBD2 agrees at 7 bases. The V gene's germline CDR1 is SEHNR and CDR2 FQNEAQ (reference sequence). The V segment lost 0 bases and the J segment 5 bases; nucleotides outside the gene matches: 6. This CDR3 is built from 15 residues. Looking up the rest from reference TRBV7-9 and TRBJ2-5 gives the full variable domain: DTGVSQNPRHKITKRGQNVTFRCDPISEHNRLYWYRQTLGQGPEFLTYFQNEAQLEKSRLLSDRFSAERPKGSFSTLEIQRTEQGDSAMYLCASSLAAGFGETQYFGPGTRLLVL.